This TCR beta chain is from a study of T cells in Graves' hyperthyroidism and ophthalmopathy. The study's findings and limits: Using 13 V-J features, a model discriminated ophthalmopathy from stable hyperthyroidism.

The source material, RNA transcripts, was used to amplify TCR beta CDR3 regions. First-round RT-PCR targeting the TCR CDR3 was performed with the HTBI primer set. TCRdb re-called the multiplex PCR reads through MiXCR, storing one row per CDR3 protein. The profile shows some 690,000 distinct CDR3 sequences, around a sixth of them singletons. V lost 6 bases and J lost 0; bases outside the gene matches: 3. The germline V gene has CDR1 ENHRY and CDR2 SYGVKD. The CDR3 runs 15 residues. This clonotype was counted between two and nine times. Its antigen is not known. Aged 18 to 65, the patients had hyperthyroidism that was newly diagnosed and had lasted under 2 months. Thyroid ultrasound, orbital computed tomography, clinical symptoms, and serum thyroxine and TRAb underpinned diagnoses. The PBMCs studied were ones that came from roughly 9.4 ml fresh peripheral blood.

The sequence was obtained from a man over 45 with Graves' hyperthyroidism. The specimen sequenced was blood. This chain connects TRBV10-3 to TRBJ2-3, with 10 bases identical to TRBD2. CDR3 residues: CAIRELAGSTDTQYF. As DNA, the CDR3 is TGTGCCATCAGGGAACTAGCGGGAAGCACAGATACGCAGTATTTT.